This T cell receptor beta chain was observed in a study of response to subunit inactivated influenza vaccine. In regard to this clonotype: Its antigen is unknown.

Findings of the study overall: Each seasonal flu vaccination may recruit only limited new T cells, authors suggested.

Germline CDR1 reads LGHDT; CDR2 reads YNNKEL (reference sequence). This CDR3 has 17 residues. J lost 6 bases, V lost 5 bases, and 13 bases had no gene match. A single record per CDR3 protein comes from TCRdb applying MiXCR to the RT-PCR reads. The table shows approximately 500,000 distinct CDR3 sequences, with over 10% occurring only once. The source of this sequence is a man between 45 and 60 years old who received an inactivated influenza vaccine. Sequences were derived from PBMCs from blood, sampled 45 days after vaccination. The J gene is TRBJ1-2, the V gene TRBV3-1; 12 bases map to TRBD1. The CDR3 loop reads CASSYSGTGGAGDGYTF. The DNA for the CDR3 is TGTGCCAGCAGCTATTCCGGGACAGGGGGCGCTGGGGATGGCTACACCTTC.